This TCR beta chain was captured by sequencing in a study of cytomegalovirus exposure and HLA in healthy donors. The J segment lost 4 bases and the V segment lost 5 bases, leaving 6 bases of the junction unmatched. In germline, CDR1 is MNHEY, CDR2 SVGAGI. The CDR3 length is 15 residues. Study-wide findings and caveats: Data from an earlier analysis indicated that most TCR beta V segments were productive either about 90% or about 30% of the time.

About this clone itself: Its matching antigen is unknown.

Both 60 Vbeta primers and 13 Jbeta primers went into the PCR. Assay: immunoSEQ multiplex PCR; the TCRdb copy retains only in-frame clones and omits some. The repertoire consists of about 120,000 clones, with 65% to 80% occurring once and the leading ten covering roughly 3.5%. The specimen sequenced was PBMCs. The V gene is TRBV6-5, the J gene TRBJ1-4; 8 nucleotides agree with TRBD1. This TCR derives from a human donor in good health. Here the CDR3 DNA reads TGTGCCAGCAGTACGACAGGGGCCCTTAATGAAAAACTGTTTTTT. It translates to CASSTTGALNEKLFF.